Listed below are T cell receptor beta chains from one sample, sequenced in a study of T cells after posttransplantation cyclophosphamide. Data came from immunoSEQ multiplex PCR; TCRdb stores just in-frame clones and leaves some out. The sample shows about 15,000 clones, 80% to 90% of them seen only once. The specimen comprised PBMCs, sampled roughly 460 days after allogeneic stem cell transplant with calcineurin inhibitor and methotrexate. These receptor sequences come from a young adult male patient who received an allogeneic stem cell transplant from an unrelated donor, was CMV-positive, and had acute and chronic GVHD. Part of the T cell pool may stem from the graft donor. Both conserved end residues are part of each CDR3. D genes are given only for firm matches. Clone size, where shown, is once, few, many, or a class for clones that have expanded.

CDR3 length | clone size | J gene | V gene | D gene | CDR3 protein | CDR3 DNA
14 | - | TRBJ2-1 | TRBV11-2 | TRBD1 | CASSSNRGWGEQFF | TGTGCCAGCAGCTCTAACAGGGGTTGGGGTGAGCAGTTCTTC
11 | - | TRBJ2-7 | TRBV6-6 | - | CAIQGDGEQYF | TGTGCCATCCAGGGTGATGGCGAGCAGTACTTC
15 | - | TRBJ1-1 | TRBV4-1 | TRBD1 | CASSHEGQGVAEAFF | TGCGCCAGCAGCCATGAGGGACAGGGTGTCGCTGAAGCTTTCTTT
14 | once | TRBJ1-4 | TRBV7-9 | - | CASSGDRRNEKLFF | TGTGCCAGCAGCGGTGACAGGCGTAATGAAAAACTGTTTTTT
16 | - | TRBJ2-1 | TRBV9 | - | CASSVVRQAGYNEQFF | TGTGCCAGCAGCGTAGTGCGCCAGGCGGGGTACAATGAGCAGTTCTTC
18 | - | TRBJ2-7 | TRBV5-4 | TRBD2 | CASSLLALAGPSSYEQYF | TGTGCCAGCAGCTTGCTGGCACTAGCGGGGCCCAGCTCCTACGAGCAGTACTTC
15 | - | TRBJ2-3 | TRBV28 | - | CASRRGTVGTDTQYF | TGTGCCAGCAGACGCGGGACAGTCGGCACAGATACGCAGTATTTT
17 | - | TRBJ1-1 | TRBV7-8 | - | CASSLVPAGWGDTEAFF | TGTGCCAGCAGCTTAGTACCTGCGGGTTGGGGGGACACTGAAGCTTTCTTT
16 | - | TRBJ1-2 | TRBV4-3 | - | CASSQDSGQTNYGYTF | TGCGCCAGCAGCCAAGATTCTGGACAGACGAACTATGGCTACACCTTC
13 | - | TRBJ2-1 | TRBV13 | - | CASSLKGENEQFF | TGTGCCAGCAGCTTAAAGGGAGAGAATGAGCAGTTCTTC
16 | few | TRBJ2-2 | TRBV9 | - | CASSLLDTANTGELFF | TGTGCCAGCAGCCTTCTTGACACCGCGAACACCGGGGAGCTGTTTTTT
15 | - | TRBJ2-7 | TRBV27 | TRBD2 | CASSSWAGGFREQYF | TGTGCCAGCAGCTCGTGGGCGGGAGGGTTCCGGGAGCAGTACTTC
15 | once | TRBJ1-2 | TRBV13 | - | CASSPMDLSNYGYTF | TGTGCCAGCAGCCCAATGGACTTATCCAACTATGGCTACACCTTC
13 | few | TRBJ1-1 | TRBV7-3 | TRBD1 | CASSLGTGTEAFF | TGTGCCAGCAGCTTAGGGACAGGGACTGAAGCTTTCTTT
13 | - | TRBJ2-1 | TRBV6-6 | - | CASSTASYNEQFF | TGTGCCAGCTCGACAGCCTCCTACAATGAGCAGTTCTTC
14 | few | TRBJ2-7 | TRBV6-1 | TRBD2 | CASIIRGGSYEQYF | TGTGCCAGCATTATACGGGGAGGGTCCTACGAGCAGTACTTC
15 | - | TRBJ1-2 | TRBV5-6 | - | CASSSYPGLNYGYTF | TGTGCCAGCAGCTCCTATCCAGGGTTAAACTATGGCTACACCTTC
17 | once | TRBJ2-5 | TRBV4-1 | - | CASSPERTVVDQETQYF | TGCGCCAGCAGCCCGGAACGGACAGTCGTGGACCAAGAGACCCAGTACTTC
16 | - | TRBJ2-3 | TRBV25-1 | TRBD2 | CASSYRLAGASDTQYF | TGTGCCAGCAGCTATCGACTAGCGGGAGCGTCGGATACGCAGTATTTT
14 | - | TRBJ2-7 | TRBV12-5 | TRBD1 | CASGRDRVSYEQYF | TGTGCTAGTGGTAGGGACAGGGTCTCCTACGAGCAGTACTTC
19 | medium-sized | TRBJ2-1 | TRBV28 | - | CASSSPEMGPPSAYNEQFF | TGTGCCAGCAGTTCTCCAGAGATGGGGCCCCCATCCGCCTACAATGAGCAGTTCTTC
14 | - | TRBJ1-5 | TRBV5-4 | TRBD1 | CASSTDRGHQPQHF | TGTGCCAGCAGCACGGACAGGGGACATCAGCCCCAGCATTTT
13 | - | TRBJ1-5 | TRBV30 | - | CAWSGDSNQPQHF | TGTGCCTGGAGTGGAGATAGCAATCAGCCCCAGCATTTT
15 | - | TRBJ2-1 | TRBV6-6 | - | CASDAASRSYNEQFF | TGTGCCAGCGATGCTGCGTCTCGCTCCTACAATGAGCAGTTCTTC
15 | - | TRBJ2-1 | TRBV19 | TRBD2 | CASSLAVSSYNEQFF | TGTGCCAGTAGTCTAGCGGTGAGCTCCTACAATGAGCAGTTCTTC
14 | - | TRBJ2-1 | TRBV13 | TRBD1 | CASSFGTGVREQFF | TGTGCCAGCAGCTTCGGGACAGGGGTAAGGGAGCAGTTCTTC
15 | once | TRBJ2-2 | TRBV4-1 | - | CASSQVPRNTGELFF | TGCGCCAGCAGCCAAGTACCCAGGAACACCGGGGAGCTGTTTTTT
14 | - | TRBJ1-1 | TRBV28 | - | CASSSWQKNTEAFF | TGTGCCAGCAGTTCGTGGCAGAAGAACACTGAAGCTTTCTTT
14 | few | TRBJ2-7 | TRBV7-6 | - | CASSSINSLYEQYF | TGTGCCAGCAGCTCTATCAATAGCTTGTACGAGCAGTACTTC
15 | few | TRBJ1-2 | TRBV7-6 | TRBD1 | CASSLAATGGSGYTF | TGTGCCAGCAGCTTAGCCGCGACAGGGGGCTCTGGCTACACCTTC
13 | - | TRBJ2-1 | TRBV11-3 | - | CASSPRQDNEQFF | TGTGCCAGCAGCCCAAGACAGGACAATGAGCAGTTCTTC